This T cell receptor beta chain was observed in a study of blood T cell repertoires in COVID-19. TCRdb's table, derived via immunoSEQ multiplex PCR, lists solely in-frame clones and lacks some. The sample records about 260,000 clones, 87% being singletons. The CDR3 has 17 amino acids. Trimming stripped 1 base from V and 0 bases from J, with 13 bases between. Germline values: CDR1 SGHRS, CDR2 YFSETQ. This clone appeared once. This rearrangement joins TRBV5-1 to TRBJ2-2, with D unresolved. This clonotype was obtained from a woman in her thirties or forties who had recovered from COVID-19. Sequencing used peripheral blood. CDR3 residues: CASSLLVGRPNTGELFF. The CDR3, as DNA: TGCGCCAGCAGCTTGCTGGTAGGCAGGCCGAACACCGGGGAGCTGTTTTTT.